These 10 T cell receptor beta chains share one sample of origin, sequenced in a study of T cell responses to AZD1222 COVID-19 vaccine. Assay: immunoSEQ multiplex PCR; the TCRdb copy retains only in-frame clones and omits some. The sample lists about 83,000 clones, approximately 90% occurring once. The source material was peripheral blood, sampled 28 days after the second AZD1222 dose. The receptor source for this set is an adult who received the AZD1222 COVID-19 vaccine.

The chain carries TRBV6-5 and TRBJ2-6; possible D gene TRBD1, 6 bases. The CDR3 is 15 amino acids. Per the germline V gene, CDR1 is MNHEY and CDR2 is SVGAGI. Trimming left V 1 base short and J 2 bases short, with 6 bases between. CDR3 nucleotides: TGTGCCAGCAGTTACTACAGGGCTGGGGCCAACGTCCTGACTTTC. Its protein is CASSYYRAGANVLTF.

V is TRBV18 and J is TRBJ2-2; TRBD1 or TRBD2 may be the D gene (5 bases each). The CDR3 has 15 residues. Germline lookup yields CDR1 KGHSH and CDR2 LQKENI. V was pared by 3 bases and J by 4 bases, with 12 bases between. Written as DNA, the CDR3 is TGTGCCAGCTCACCGCAGGGTGGGAGCACCGGGGAGCTGTTTTTT. As protein: CASSPQGGSTGELFF.

This clone was recorded once. V usage is TRBV25-1 and J usage is TRBJ1-1, with D maybe TRBD1 (6 bases). Per the germline V gene, CDR1 is MGHDK and CDR2 is SYGVNS. There are 14 residues in the CDR3. V lost 3 bases, J lost 5 bases, and 13 bases lay in between. The CDR3 reads CASSEAGAKTEAFF. In nucleotides, the CDR3 is TGTGCCAGCAGTGAGGCAGGGGCGAAGACTGAAGCTTTCTTT.

This clone was detected only once. The rearrangement uses TRBV7-3 and TRBJ2-5; TRBD1 might be the D (6 bases). The CDR3 has 15 residues. CDR1 is SGHTA, CDR2 FQGTGA, per germline. Trimming left V 5 bases short and J 0 bases short, with 13 bases between. The CDR3 region is CASSPKGTYQETQYF. As DNA, the CDR3 is TGTGCCAGCAGCCCGAAGGGGACATACCAAGAGACCCAGTACTTC.

CDR3 DNA sequence: TGTGCCAGCAGCTTGGCGAATACCGAAGAGACCCAGTACTTC. It specifies CASSLANTEETQYF. The rearrangement uses TRBV5-5 and TRBJ2-5; no firm D call. Germline V gives CDR1 SGHKS, CDR2 YYEKEE (reference sequence). The CDR3 sequence is 14 residues long. V gave up 0 bases and J gave up 3 bases, with 9 bases separating them.

The chain recombines TRBV10-2 with TRBJ2-7, with D tentatively TRBD1 (6 bases). This CDR3 region has 13 residues. Deletions cut 7 bases from V and 0 bases from J, with 10 bases between. Germline V gene sequence: CDR1 WSHSY, CDR2 SAAADI. CDR3 sequence: CASNGGISYEQYF. The DNA of the CDR3 is TGCGCCAGCAATGGGGGCATCTCCTACGAGCAGTACTTC.

This sequence joins TRBV24-1 and TRBJ2-1, with 8 bases matching TRBD2. Germline CDR1 and CDR2: KGHDR and SFDVKD. The CDR3 has 14 residues. V was pared by 2 bases and J by 6 bases, with 2 bases of the junction left unmatched. The CDR3 DNA sequence: TGTGCCACCAGTGATTCTAGCGGGCGCAATGAGCAGTTCTTC. Its translation is CATSDSSGRNEQFF.

The V call is TRBV4-1, the J call TRBJ2-7; 8 bases line up with TRBD1. Losses at the gene ends were 2 bases for V and 4 bases for J; bases not matched to a gene: 4. The length of the CDR3 is 14 residues. Germline CDR1 and CDR2: MGHRA and YSYEKL. CDR3 protein: CASSQSGGGYEQYF. As DNA, the CDR3 is TGCGCCAGCAGCCAATCAGGGGGCGGTTACGAGCAGTACTTC.

This sequence joins TRBV30 and TRBJ1-5; possibly TRBD1 for D (6 bases). Looked up from germline, CDR1 is GTSNPN and CDR2 is SVGIG (reference sequence). Trimming removed 1 base from V and 5 bases from J, with 12 bases in between. The CDR3 consists of 14 residues. This chain's CDR3 is CAWSADSRYQPQHF. The CDR3 region has the DNA TGTGCCTGGAGTGCGGACAGCCGTTATCAGCCCCAGCATTTT.

The chain's CDR3 is CSVPQGGYTF. DNA for the CDR3: TGCAGCGTTCCCCAGGGTGGCTACACCTTC. V and J are TRBV29-1 and TRBJ1-2; possible D gene TRBD1, 5 bases. This CDR3 comprises 10 residues. Trimming removed 5 bases at V and 7 bases at J, with 8 bases between. The germline V gene has CDR1 SQVTM and CDR2 ANQGSEA.